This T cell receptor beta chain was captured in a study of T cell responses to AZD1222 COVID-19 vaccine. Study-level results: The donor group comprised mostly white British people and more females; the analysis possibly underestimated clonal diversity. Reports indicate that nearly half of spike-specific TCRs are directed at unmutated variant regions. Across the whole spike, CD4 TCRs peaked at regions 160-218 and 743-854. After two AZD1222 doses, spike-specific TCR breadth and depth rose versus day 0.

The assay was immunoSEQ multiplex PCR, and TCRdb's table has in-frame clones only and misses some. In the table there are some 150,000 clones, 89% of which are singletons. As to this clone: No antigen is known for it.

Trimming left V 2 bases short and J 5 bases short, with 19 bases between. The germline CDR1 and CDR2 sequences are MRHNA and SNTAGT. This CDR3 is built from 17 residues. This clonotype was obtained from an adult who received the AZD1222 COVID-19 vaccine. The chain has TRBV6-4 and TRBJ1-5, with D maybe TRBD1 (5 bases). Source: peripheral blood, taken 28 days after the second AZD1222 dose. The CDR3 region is CASSDESPGDLDQPQHF. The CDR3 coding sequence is TGTGCCAGCAGTGACGAGTCTCCGGGGGATTTAGATCAGCCCCAGCATTTT.